This is a list of T cell receptor beta chains from one sample in a study of regulatory T cells in long-lasting Graves disease. TCRdb re-called the multiplex PCR reads with MiXCR, one entry per CDR3 protein. Counted here are 700,000 or so distinct CDR3 sequences, about 32% occurring once; the ten biggest clones make up under 50%. This specimen consisted of peripheral blood mononuclear cells (PBMCs), obtained when the disease was refractory, from a patient treated with antithyroid drugs. Every receptor here comes from a female donor with Graves disease. CDR3s include the opening cysteine and the closing phenylalanine or tryptophan. Each record gives: J gene, D gene, clone size, V gene, CDR3 DNA, CDR3 protein. The D gene is left open where the match is weak. Rows may omit the clone size; those that give it use once, few, many or a size class.

J: TRBJ2-2; D: NA; size: NA; V: TRBV6-1; DNA: TGTGCCAGCAGTAACAGACAGGACACCGGGGAGCTGTTTTTT; CDR3: CASSNRQDTGELFF
J: TRBJ1-4; D: TRBD1; size: few; V: TRBV6-1; DNA: TGTGCCAGCAGTCCCGCACAGGGGAGGGGTGAAAAACTGTTTTTT; CDR3: CASSPAQGRGEKLFF
J: TRBJ1-2; D: NA; size: NA; V: TRBV28; DNA: TGTGCCAGCAGTTTTTTGGGGAGTTATGGCTACACCTTC; CDR3: CASSFLGSYGYTF
J: TRBJ2-3; D: TRBD2; size: NA; V: TRBV5-5; DNA: TGTGCCAGCAGCGGAGTAGCGGGAGAAGCCACAGATACGCAGTATTTT; CDR3: CASSGVAGEATDTQYF
J: TRBJ1-1; D: NA; size: NA; V: TRBV6-1; DNA: TGTGCCAGCAGTGAAGAGGGGTCGGGCATCGGGTCGGACACTGAAGCTTTCTTT; CDR3: CASSEEGSGIGSDTEAFF
J: TRBJ1-2; D: TRBD1; size: few; V: TRBV10-3; DNA: TGTGCCATCAGTGAAAGGGGGCTGAACTATGGCTACACCTTC; CDR3: CAISERGLNYGYTF
J: TRBJ2-7; D: NA; size: NA; V: TRBV2; DNA: TGTGCCAGCCTTGCACCCTCCTACAAGCAGTACTTC; CDR3: CASLAPSYKQYF
J: TRBJ1-2; D: TRBD1; size: few; V: TRBV19; DNA: TGTGCCAGTAGTCCCTGGACAGGGACCAACTATGGCTACACCTTC; CDR3: CASSPWTGTNYGYTF
J: TRBJ1-5; D: NA; size: many; V: TRBV5-1; DNA: TGCGCCAGCAGCTTGGAGGGGTACGTCAATCAGCCCCAGCATTTT; CDR3: CASSLEGYVNQPQHF
J: TRBJ2-7; D: NA; size: NA; V: TRBV7-6; DNA: TGTGCCAGCAGCTTAGGCGCAGGGGCGGACGAGCAGTACTTC; CDR3: CASSLGAGADEQYF
J: TRBJ2-7; D: NA; size: few; V: TRBV6-5; DNA: TGTGCCAGCAGTTCCCCCTTGGCGTACGAGCAGTACTTC; CDR3: CASSSPLAYEQYF
J: TRBJ2-3; D: NA; size: NA; V: TRBV6-2/TRBV6-3; DNA: TGTGCCAGCAGTTTTTGGGGTTCGACAGATACGCAGTATTTT; CDR3: CASSFWGSTDTQYF
J: TRBJ1-2; D: TRBD1; size: many; V: TRBV20-1; DNA: TGCAGTGCTAGAAGACTCCAGGGGGCTGGCTACACCTTC; CDR3: CSARRLQGAGYTF
J: TRBJ2-5; D: NA; size: NA; V: TRBV29-1; DNA: TGCAGCGCCTACACGGGGAGAGGAGAGACCCAGTACTTC; CDR3: CSAYTGRGETQYF
J: TRBJ1-6; D: TRBD1; size: NA; V: TRBV20-1; DNA: TGCAGTGCCGATAAGAACAGGGGAGGGATTGATTCACCCCTCCACTTT; CDR3: CSADKNRGGIDSPLHF
J: TRBJ2-2; D: TRBD1; size: NA; V: TRBV6-5; DNA: TGTGCCAGCAGTTACCTGGACAGGGCTAGCACCGGGGAGCTGTTTTTT; CDR3: CASSYLDRASTGELFF
J: TRBJ2-7; D: NA; size: few; V: TRBV2; DNA: TGTGCCAGCAGCCGACAGTTCTACGAGCAGTACTTC; CDR3: CASSRQFYEQYF
J: TRBJ2-4; D: NA; size: many; V: TRBV2; DNA: TGTGCCAGCGGTCCCCTGGCTATTTCGGCCAAAAACATTCAGTACTTC; CDR3: CASGPLAISAKNIQYF
J: TRBJ2-7; D: NA; size: NA; V: TRBV12-5; DNA: TGTGCTAGTGGTGTGCCCGGGGGAGAGCAGTACTTC; CDR3: CASGVPGGEQYF
J: TRBJ2-7; D: NA; size: NA; V: TRBV20-1; DNA: TGCAGTGTCACGCTCAGCGGAAGGACCTACGAGCAGTACTTC; CDR3: CSVTLSGRTYEQYF
J: TRBJ2-5; D: NA; size: NA; V: TRBV10-2; DNA: TGCGCCAGCAGTAGGGTGCTGGGGGCAGAGACCCAGTACTTC; CDR3: CASSRVLGAETQYF
J: TRBJ1-5; D: TRBD1; size: NA; V: TRBV6-1; DNA: TGTGCCAGCAGCCCCGGGACAGGGAGGCGCAATCAGCCCCAGCATTTT; CDR3: CASSPGTGRRNQPQHF
J: TRBJ1-2; D: TRBD1; size: few; V: TRBV15; DNA: TGTGCCACCAGCAGAGAAAACAGGGGCGGTGGCTACACCTTC; CDR3: CATSRENRGGGYTF
J: TRBJ2-1; D: TRBD1; size: few; V: TRBV2; DNA: TGTGCCAGCAGTCGACAGGGGAATCAGGTCTACAATGAGCAGTTCTTC; CDR3: CASSRQGNQVYNEQFF
J: TRBJ2-7; D: TRBD1; size: few; V: TRBV3-1; DNA: TGTGCCAGCAGCCAACCGCCGGGGACAGGAGCCTACGAGCAGTACTTC; CDR3: CASSQPPGTGAYEQYF
J: TRBJ2-7; D: NA; size: NA; V: TRBV7-6; DNA: TGTGCCAGCAGCTTAAGGGCTTTCGGGAGCGAGCAGTACTTC; CDR3: CASSLRAFGSEQYF
J: TRBJ1-1; D: NA; size: few; V: TRBV12-3/TRBV12-4; DNA: TGTGCCAGCAGTTTATCCCGGATGAACACTGAAGCTTTCTTT; CDR3: CASSLSRMNTEAFF
J: TRBJ2-2; D: NA; size: NA; V: TRBV5-1; DNA: TGCGCCAGCGAACTAGGGCTGAACACCGGGGAGCTGTTTTTT; CDR3: CASELGLNTGELFF
J: TRBJ1-5; D: NA; size: few; V: TRBV15; DNA: TGTGCCACCAGATACCGGGACCCAGGACAGCCCCAGCATTTT; CDR3: CATRYRDPGQPQHF
J: TRBJ1-3; D: NA; size: NA; V: TRBV25-1; DNA: TGTGCCAGCACCACCGGAGGCGTAGGAAGCACCATATATTTT; CDR3: CASTTGGVGSTIYF
J: TRBJ1-2; D: NA; size: NA; V: TRBV19; DNA: TGTGCCAGCGACCGGGACGGACTCTCTAATTTGGGCGGCTACACCTTC; CDR3: CASDRDGLSNLGGYTF
J: TRBJ1-1; D: NA; size: NA; V: TRBV29-1; DNA: TGCAGCGTTGAAGAAATGGGAGCCATGAACACTGAAGCTTTCTTT; CDR3: CSVEEMGAMNTEAFF
J: TRBJ2-5; D: NA; size: NA; V: TRBV5-6; DNA: TGTGCCAGCAGCTTGACAGGGAGGTACCAAGAGACCCAGTACTTC; CDR3: CASSLTGRYQETQYF
J: TRBJ1-2; D: NA; size: NA; V: TRBV29-1; DNA: TGCAGCGTTCGTGGCAGCCTGGACTATGGCTACACCTTC; CDR3: CSVRGSLDYGYTF
J: TRBJ1-5; D: NA; size: few; V: TRBV10-3; DNA: TGTGCCATCAGATCAGACGGTAGCAATCAGCCCCAGCATTTT; CDR3: CAIRSDGSNQPQHF
J: TRBJ1-1; D: TRBD1; size: few; V: TRBV29-1; DNA: TGCAGCGTTGAAGGGGACAGGGCGACTGAAGCTTTCTTT; CDR3: CSVEGDRATEAFF
J: TRBJ2-5; D: NA; size: many; V: TRBV2; DNA: TGTGCCAGCAGGAGCAAGACCCAGTACTTC; CDR3: CASRSKTQYF
J: TRBJ2-7; D: NA; size: few; V: TRBV2; DNA: TGTGCCAGCAGTGAGGGCGAGGGACGACCCGGAGAGCAGTACTTC; CDR3: CASSEGEGRPGEQYF
J: TRBJ1-2; D: TRBD1; size: NA; V: TRBV10-2; DNA: TGCGCCAGCAGTGACCACCCCAGGGGGGATGGCTGCACCTTC; CDR3: CASSDHPRGDGCTF
J: TRBJ1-1; D: TRBD1; size: NA; V: TRBV19; DNA: TGTGCCAGTAGTACAGGGGGCCCTGAAGCTTTCTTT; CDR3: CASSTGGPEAFF
J: TRBJ2-7; D: NA; size: NA; V: TRBV12-3/TRBV12-4; DNA: TGTGCCAGCAGGGCGGACTCGGACAGCCGGTACGAGCAGTACTTC; CDR3: CASRADSDSRYEQYF
J: TRBJ1-1; D: TRBD1; size: few; V: TRBV9; DNA: TGTGCCAGCAGCCCTAAGGGGGCAGCTCTCACTGAAGCTTTCTTT; CDR3: CASSPKGAALTEAFF